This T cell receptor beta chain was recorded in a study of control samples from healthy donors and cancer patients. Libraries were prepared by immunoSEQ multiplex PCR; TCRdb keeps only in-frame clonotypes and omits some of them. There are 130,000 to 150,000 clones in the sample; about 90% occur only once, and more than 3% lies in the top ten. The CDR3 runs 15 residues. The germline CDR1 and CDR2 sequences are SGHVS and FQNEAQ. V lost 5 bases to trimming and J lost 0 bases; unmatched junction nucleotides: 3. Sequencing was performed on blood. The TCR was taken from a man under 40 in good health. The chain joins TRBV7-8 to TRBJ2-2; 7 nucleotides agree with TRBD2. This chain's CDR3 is CASSLLAANTGELFF. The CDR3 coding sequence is TGTGCCAGCAGCCTTCTAGCGGCGAACACCGGGGAGCTGTTTTTT. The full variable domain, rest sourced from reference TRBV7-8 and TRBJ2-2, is GAGVSQSPRYKVAKRGQDVALRCDPISGHVSLFWYQQALGQGPEFLTYFQNEAQLDKSGLPSDRFFAERPEGSVSTLKIQRTQQEDSAVYLCASSLLAANTGELFFGEGSRLTVL.